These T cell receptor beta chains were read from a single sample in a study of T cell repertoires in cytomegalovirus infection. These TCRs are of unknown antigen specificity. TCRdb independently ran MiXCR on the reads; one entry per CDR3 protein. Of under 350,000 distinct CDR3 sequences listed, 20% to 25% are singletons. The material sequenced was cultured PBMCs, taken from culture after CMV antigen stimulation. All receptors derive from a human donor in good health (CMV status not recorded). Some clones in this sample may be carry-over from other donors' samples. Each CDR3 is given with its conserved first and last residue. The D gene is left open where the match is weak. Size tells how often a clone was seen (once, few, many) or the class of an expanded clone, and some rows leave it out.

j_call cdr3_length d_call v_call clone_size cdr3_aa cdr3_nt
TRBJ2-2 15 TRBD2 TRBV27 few CASTMREGFTGELFF TGTGCCAGCACCATGCGGGAGGGTTTTACCGGGGAGCTGTTTTTT
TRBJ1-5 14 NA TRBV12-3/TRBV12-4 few CASSLSAGFQPQHF TGTGCCAGCAGTTTAAGTGCAGGGTTTCAGCCCCAGCATTTT
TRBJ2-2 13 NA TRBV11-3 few CASRGQDTGELFF TGTGCCAGCAGGGGACAAGACACCGGGGAGCTGTTTTTT
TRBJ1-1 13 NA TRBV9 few CASSVKGSTEAFF TGTGCCAGCAGCGTTAAGGGGAGCACTGAAGCTTTCTTT
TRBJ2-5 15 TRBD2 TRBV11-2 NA CASSFVAGGLETQYF TGTGCCAGCAGCTTTGTAGCGGGAGGCTTGGAGACCCAGTACTTC
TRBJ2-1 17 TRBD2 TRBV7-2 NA CASSLAGGGVAYNEQFF TGTGCCAGCAGCTTAGCCGGGGGGGGAGTAGCATACAATGAGCAGTTCTTC
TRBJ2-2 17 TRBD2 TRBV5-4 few CASSSLAGGLNTGELFF TGTGCCAGCAGCTCCCTAGCGGGAGGGCTGAACACCGGGGAGCTGTTTTTT
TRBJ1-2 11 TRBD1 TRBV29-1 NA CSVMTGSLPYF TGCAGCGTGATGACAGGGAGTTTGCCCTACTTC
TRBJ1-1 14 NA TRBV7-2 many CASSRTTLNTEAFF TGTGCCAGCAGCCGTACAACTTTGAACACTGAAGCTTTCTTT
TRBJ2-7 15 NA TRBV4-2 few CASSPEAAAVDEQYF TGTGCCAGCAGCCCCGAAGCGGCGGCCGTCGACGAGCAGTACTTC
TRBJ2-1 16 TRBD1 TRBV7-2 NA CASSTEPGQGYNEQFF TGTGCCAGCAGCACCGAACCGGGACAGGGCTACAATGAGCAGTTCTTC
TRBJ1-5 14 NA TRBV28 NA CASSFGGAGQPQHF TGTGCCAGCAGTTTTGGAGGTGCCGGTCAGCCCCAGCATTTT
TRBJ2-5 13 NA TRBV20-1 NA CSASSMNQETQYF TGCAGTGCTAGTAGCATGAACCAAGAGACCCAGTACTTC
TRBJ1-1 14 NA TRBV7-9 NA CASSLAAGVPEAFF TGTGCCAGCAGCCTTGCCGCGGGTGTTCCCGAAGCTTTCTTT
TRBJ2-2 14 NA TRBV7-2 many CASSVDAHTGELFF TGTGCCAGCAGCGTAGACGCCCACACCGGGGAGCTGTTTTTT
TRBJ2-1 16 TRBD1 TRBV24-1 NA CATSSPPGQAHNEQFF TGTGCCACCAGTTCCCCTCCGGGACAGGCCCACAATGAGCAGTTCTTC
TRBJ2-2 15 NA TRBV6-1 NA CASSGLAGFTGELFF TGTGCCAGCAGTGGGTTGGCAGGGTTCACCGGGGAGCTGTTTTTT
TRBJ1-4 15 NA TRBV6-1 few CASSAQGGTNEKLFF TGTGCCAGCAGTGCGCAGGGAGGAACTAATGAAAAACTGTTTTTT
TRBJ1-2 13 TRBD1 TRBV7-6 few CASSDRDRGAYTF TGTGCCAGCAGCGACCGGGACAGGGGCGCGTACACCTTC
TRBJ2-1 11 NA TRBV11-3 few CASSVHDEQFF TGTGCCAGCAGCGTACACGATGAGCAGTTCTTC
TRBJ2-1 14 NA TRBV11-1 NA CASSLRQGSVEQFF TGTGCCAGCAGCTTACGCCAGGGATCGGTTGAGCAGTTCTTT
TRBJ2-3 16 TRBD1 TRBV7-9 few CASSGRTGDVTDTQYF TGTGCCAGCAGCGGTAGGACAGGGGATGTCACAGATACGCAGTATTTT
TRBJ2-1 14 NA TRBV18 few CASSPPVGREVKFF TGTGCCAGCTCACCACCGGTAGGCAGGGAGGTAAAGTTCTTC
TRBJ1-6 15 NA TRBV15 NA CATRGDGSYNSPLHF TGTGCCACCCGGGGGGATGGCTCCTATAATTCACCCCTCCACTTT
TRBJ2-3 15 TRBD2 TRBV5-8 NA CASRARLAEADTQYF TGTGCCAGCAGGGCGCGACTAGCGGAGGCAGATACGCAGTATTTT
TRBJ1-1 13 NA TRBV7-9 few CASSHQGGLEAFF TGTGCCAGCAGCCACCAAGGCGGTTTAGAAGCTTTCTTT
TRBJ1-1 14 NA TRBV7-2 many CASSLTGAGSEAFF TGTGCCAGCAGCTTAACGGGGGCTGGGTCTGAAGCTTTCTTT
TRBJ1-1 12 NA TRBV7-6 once CASSRIGTEAFF TGTGCCAGCAGCAGGATCGGGACTGAAGCTTTCTTT
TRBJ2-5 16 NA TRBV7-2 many CASSLGGAGVGETQYF TGTGCCAGCAGCTTGGGGGGGGCGGGAGTAGGAGAGACCCAGTACTTC
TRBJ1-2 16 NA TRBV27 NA CASGSGRGTRSGGYTF TGTGCCAGCGGCAGTGGGCGGGGGACGCGGTCGGGTGGCTACACCTTC
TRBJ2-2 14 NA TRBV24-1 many CATRGEVNTGELFF TGTGCCACCAGAGGGGAGGTCAACACCGGGGAGCTGTTTTTT
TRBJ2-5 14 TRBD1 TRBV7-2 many CASSLPTGLETQYF TGTGCCAGCAGCTTACCGACAGGGTTGGAGACCCAGTACTTC
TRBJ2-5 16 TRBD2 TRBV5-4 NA CASSFPTLAGQETQYF TGTGCCAGCAGCTTCCCAACTCTAGCGGGCCAAGAGACCCAGTACTTC
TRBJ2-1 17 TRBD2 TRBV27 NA CASSLGLAGSSYNEQFF TGTGCCAGCAGTTTGGGGCTAGCGGGGAGCTCCTACAATGAGCAGTTCTTC